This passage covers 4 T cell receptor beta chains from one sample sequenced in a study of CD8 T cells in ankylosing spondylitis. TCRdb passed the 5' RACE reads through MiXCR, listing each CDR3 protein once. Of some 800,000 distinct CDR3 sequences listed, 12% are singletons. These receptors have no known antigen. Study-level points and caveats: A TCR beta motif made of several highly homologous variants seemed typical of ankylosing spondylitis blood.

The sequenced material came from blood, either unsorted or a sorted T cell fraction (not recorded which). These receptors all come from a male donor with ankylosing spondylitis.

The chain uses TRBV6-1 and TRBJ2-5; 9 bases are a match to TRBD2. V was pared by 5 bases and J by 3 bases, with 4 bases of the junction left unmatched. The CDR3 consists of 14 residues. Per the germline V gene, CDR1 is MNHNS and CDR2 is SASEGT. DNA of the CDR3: TGTGCCAGCAGTCCCGGCGGGGGGGAAGAGACCCAGTACTTC. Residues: CASSPGGGEETQYF.

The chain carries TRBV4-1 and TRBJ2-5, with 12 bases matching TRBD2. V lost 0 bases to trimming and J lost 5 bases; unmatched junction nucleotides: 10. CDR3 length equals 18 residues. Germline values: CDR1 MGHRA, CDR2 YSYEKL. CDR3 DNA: TGCGCCAGCAGCCAAGATAAACTAGCGGGGGGCCGAGGGGAGACCCAGTACTTC. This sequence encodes CASSQDKLAGGRGETQYF.

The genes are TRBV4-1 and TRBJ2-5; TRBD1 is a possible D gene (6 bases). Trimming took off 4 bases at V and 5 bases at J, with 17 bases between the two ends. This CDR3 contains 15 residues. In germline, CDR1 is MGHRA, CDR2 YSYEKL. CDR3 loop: CASSRIAGVQETQYF. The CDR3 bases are TGCGCCAGCAGCCGAATAGCAGGGGTTCAGGAGACCCAGTACTTC.

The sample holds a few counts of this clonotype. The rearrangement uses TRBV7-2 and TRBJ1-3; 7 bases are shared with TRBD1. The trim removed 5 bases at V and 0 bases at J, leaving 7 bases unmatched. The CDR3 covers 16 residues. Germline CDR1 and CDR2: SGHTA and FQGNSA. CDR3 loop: CASSPLGQFSGNTIYF. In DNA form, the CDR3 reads TGTGCCAGCAGCCCCCTGGGACAGTTCTCTGGAAACACCATATATTTT.